This TCR beta chain emerged from a study of blood T cell repertoires in COVID-19. Study overall: There were acute and convalescent COVID-19 samples, and they came from the United States, Italy and Spain. In each case, the material was cDNA or gDNA derived from T cells, B-cell-depleted T cells, or PBMCs.

Authors' data handling: Reference gene primer amplification yielded estimated nucleated cell counts. Clones were sequenced by immunoSEQ multiplex PCR, and TCRdb holds only the in-frame ones, with some missing. The DNA was the basis for D and trimming; V, J and clone size are from that table. The sample holds 150,000 to 200,000 clones; roughly 83% are singletons and the top ten take 6.5% to 7.5%. This clone has just one count. Germline assignment: CDR1 SGDLS and CDR2 YYNGEE. CDR3 length: 14 residues. The V end lost 3 bases, the J end lost 10 bases, and 17 bases lay between the germline ends. The TCR comes from a middle-aged woman with COVID-19, enrolled during active disease. The chain couples TRBV9 to TRBJ1-5, with a tentative D call TRBD1 (5 bases). Sequencing input: peripheral blood. The CDR3 DNA reads as TGTGCCAGCAGCGGCGGACACCTGGTGGGACCCCAGCATTTT. It specifies CASSGGHLVGPQHF.